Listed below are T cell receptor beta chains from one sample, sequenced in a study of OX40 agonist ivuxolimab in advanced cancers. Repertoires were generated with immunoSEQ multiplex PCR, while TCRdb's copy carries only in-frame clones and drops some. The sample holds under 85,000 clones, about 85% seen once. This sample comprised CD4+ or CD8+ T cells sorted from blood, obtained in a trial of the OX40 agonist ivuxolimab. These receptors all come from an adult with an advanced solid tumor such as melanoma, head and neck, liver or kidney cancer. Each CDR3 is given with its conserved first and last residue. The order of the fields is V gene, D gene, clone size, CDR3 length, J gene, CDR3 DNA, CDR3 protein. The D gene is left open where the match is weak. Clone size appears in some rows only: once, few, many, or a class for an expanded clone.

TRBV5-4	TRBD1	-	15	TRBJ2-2	TGTGCCAGCAGCCCCCGACAGGGAAACACCGGGGAGCTGTTTTTT	CASSPRQGNTGELFF
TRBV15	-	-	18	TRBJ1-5	TGTGCCACCAGCAGAGAGTCCCCCGGCGGGGGCTGGTATCAGCCCCAGCATTTT	CATSRESPGGGWYQPQHF
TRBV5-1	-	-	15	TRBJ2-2	TGCGCCAGCAGCTTGGCACTAAAAGGAGGCGGGGAGCTGTTTTTT	CASSLALKGGGELFF
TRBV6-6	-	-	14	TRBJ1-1	TGTGCCAGCAAGGCGGCAGGGGCGAACACTGAAGCTTTCTTT	CASKAAGANTEAFF
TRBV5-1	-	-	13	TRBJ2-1	TGCGCCAGCAGCTTGGATACTGACAATGAGCAGTTCTTC	CASSLDTDNEQFF
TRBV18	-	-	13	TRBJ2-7	TGTGCCAGCTCACCAAGAGCGTTCTACGAGCAGTACTTC	CASSPRAFYEQYF
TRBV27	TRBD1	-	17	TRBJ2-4	TGTGCCAGCAGTTTAATCGGACAGGGAAGGACCAAAAACATTCAGTACTTC	CASSLIGQGRTKNIQYF
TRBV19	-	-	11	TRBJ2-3	TGTGCCAGTGCCGGGGCGGATACGCAGTATTTT	CASAGADTQYF
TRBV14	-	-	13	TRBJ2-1	TGTGCCAGCACCGTAGGGACATTTACAGAGCAGTTCTTC	CASTVGTFTEQFF
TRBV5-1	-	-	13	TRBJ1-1	TGCGCCAGCAGCGTAGGTGGGAACACTGAAGCTTTCTTT	CASSVGGNTEAFF
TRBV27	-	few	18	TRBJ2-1	TGTGCCAGCAGCTTATACCCTAAACCGGGACAAAGACACAATGAGCAGTTCTTC	CASSLYPKPGQRHNEQFF
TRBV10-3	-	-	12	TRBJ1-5	TGTGCGGCCGCCGGTAGCAATCAGCCCCAGCATTTT	CAAAGSNQPQHF
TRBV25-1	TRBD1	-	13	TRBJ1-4	TGTGCCAGCAGAAGGACAGGGTCCGGAAAACTGTTTTTT	CASRRTGSGKLFF
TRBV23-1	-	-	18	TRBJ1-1	TGCGCCAGCAGGCACAGCTCCCGGTTAGTGGGGGACGGCACTGAAGCTTTCTTT	CASRHSSRLVGDGTEAFF
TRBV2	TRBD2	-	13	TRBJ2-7	TGTGCCAGCAATAGCGGGGGGGATTACGAGCAGTACTTC	CASNSGGDYEQYF
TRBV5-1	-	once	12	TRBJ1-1	TGCGCCAGCAGCTTGTTTGACACTGAAGCTTTCTTT	CASSLFDTEAFF
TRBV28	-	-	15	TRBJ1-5	TGTGCCAGCAGAACTGGGGGATGGAGCAATCAGCCCCAGCATTTT	CASRTGGWSNQPQHF
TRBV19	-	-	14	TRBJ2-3	TGTGCCAGTAGTATAGATCCCCGGCCAGATACGCAGTATTTT	CASSIDPRPDTQYF
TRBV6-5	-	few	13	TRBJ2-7	TGTGCCAGCAGGAGGGGCCAGGGCTACGAGCAGTACTTC	CASRRGQGYEQYF
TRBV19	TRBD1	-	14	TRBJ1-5	TGTGCCAGTAGAGACAGGGAGAATGTTAGGCCCCAGCATTTT	CASRDRENVRPQHF
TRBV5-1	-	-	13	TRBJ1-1	TGCGCCAGCAGCTTGGTACTGAACACTGAAGCTTTCTTT	CASSLVLNTEAFF
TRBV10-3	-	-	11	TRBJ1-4	TGTGCCATCGGCAGGGGAGAAAAACTGTTTTTT	CAIGRGEKLFF
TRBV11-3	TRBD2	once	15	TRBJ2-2	TGTGCCAGCAGCTTGGGAAGCGGGAGCGTCGGGGAGCTGTTTTTT	CASSLGSGSVGELFF
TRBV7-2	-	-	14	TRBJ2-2	TGTGCCAGCAGCTTAGCAAGGGACACCGGGGAGCTGTTTTTT	CASSLARDTGELFF
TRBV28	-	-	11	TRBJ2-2	TGTGCCAACTCCCCCACCGGGGAGCTGTTTTTT	CANSPTGELFF
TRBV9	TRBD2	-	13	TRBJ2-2	TGTGCCAGCAGCGAAACTAGCGCCGGGGAGCTGTTTTTT	CASSETSAGELFF
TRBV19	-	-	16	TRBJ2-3	TGTGCCAGTAGTTTCCGCACACCGTCGGGCACAGATACGCAGTATTTT	CASSFRTPSGTDTQYF
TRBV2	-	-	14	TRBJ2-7	TGTGCCACCTTGCAACAGGGTATCGGTGACGAGCAGTACTTC	CATLQQGIGDEQYF
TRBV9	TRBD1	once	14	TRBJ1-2	TGTGCCAGCAGCGTAGGGACAGGGGGCTATGGCTACACCTTC	CASSVGTGGYGYTF
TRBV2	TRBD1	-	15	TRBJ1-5	TGTGCCAGCAGTGGTGGCAGGGGGGAGAATCAGCCCCAGCATTTT	CASSGGRGENQPQHF
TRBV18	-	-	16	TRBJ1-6	TGTGCCAGCTCACCAGAAGGGCAGGACTATAATTCACCCCTCCACTTT	CASSPEGQDYNSPLHF
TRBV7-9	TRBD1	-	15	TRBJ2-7	TGTGCCAGCAGCTTAGCGGGACAGGGGGCGAATGAGCAGTACTTC	CASSLAGQGANEQYF
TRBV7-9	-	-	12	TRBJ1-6	TGTGCCAGCAACTTAGATTTGTCACCCCTCCACTTT	CASNLDLSPLHF
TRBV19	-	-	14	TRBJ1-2	TGTGCCAGTACTGCAGGAGGGGGAAACTATGGCTACACCTTC	CASTAGGGNYGYTF
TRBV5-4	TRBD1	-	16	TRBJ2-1	TGTGCCAGCAGCGTTGGCCCGGGACAGGGGGACAATGAGCAGTTCTTC	CASSVGPGQGDNEQFF
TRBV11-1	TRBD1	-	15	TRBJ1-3	TGTGCCAGCAGCCAACTCGGACAGGGCGGAAACACCATATATTTT	CASSQLGQGGNTIYF